The 22 T cell receptor beta chains listed next were all sequenced from one sample in a study of T cell responses to AZD1222 COVID-19 vaccine. TCRdb's table, derived via immunoSEQ multiplex PCR, lists solely in-frame clones and lacks some. In the table there are approximately 200,000 clones, 87% of which are singletons. The sample in question was peripheral blood, obtained on day 0 of MenACWY control vaccination. Receptor source: an adult in good health.

In this sample, this clone turned up once. The CDR3 DNA reads as TGTGCCAGCAGTCCACGGGGGGCTCAACGGAGCTATGGCTACACCTTC. Amino acids: CASSPRGAQRSYGYTF. The rearrangement joins TRBV28 to TRBJ1-2, with a tentative D call TRBD1 (6 bases). The CDR3 is 16 amino acids. Germline V gene lookup returns CDR1 MDHEN and CDR2 SYDVKM. V was cut by 5 bases and J by 4 bases, with 20 bases left in between.

This chain joins TRBV28 and TRBJ1-6, with D tentatively TRBD1 (5 bases). This CDR3 spans 15 amino acids. V lost 2 bases and J lost 9, with 14 bases in between. Germline CDR1 is MDHEN and CDR2 is SYDVKM. CDR3 amino acids: CASSLDGAATSPLHF. The CDR3 DNA sequence: TGTGCCAGCAGTTTAGATGGGGCAGCAACTTCACCCCTCCACTTT.

This chain joins TRBV15 and TRBJ1-5; 8 nucleotides line up with TRBD1. CDR3 size: 17 residues. Trimming took 1 base from V and 2 from J; bases not matched to a gene: 7. Germline CDR1 reads LNHNV; CDR2 reads YYDKDF (reference sequence). The CDR3: CATSRGSGGQGNQPQHF. DNA of the CDR3: TGTGCCACCAGCAGAGGATCAGGGGGCCAGGGCAATCAGCCCCAGCATTTT.

This sequence joins TRBV29-1 and TRBJ2-1; 7 bases are shared with TRBD1. CDR1 SQVTM and CDR2 ANQGSEA come from the germline V gene. CDR3 length equals 13 residues. The trim removed 4 bases at V and 7 bases at J, leaving 7 bases unmatched. CDR3 sequence (DNA): TGCAGCGTTGGGTGGGCAGGGGGAAATGAGCAGTTCTTC. This encodes CSVGWAGGNEQFF.

V is TRBV2 and J is TRBJ2-7; D remains unclear. The ends were cut back, 3 bases at V and 3 bases at J, with 9 bases in the middle. This CDR3 has 13 amino acids. Germline CDR1 and CDR2: SNHLY and FYNNEI. The CDR3 loop is CASSDRPSYEQYF. The DNA for the CDR3 is TGTGCCAGCAGTGACAGGCCAAGCTACGAGCAGTACTTC.

In this sample, this clone turned up a few times. The V and J genes are TRBV5-1 and TRBJ1-5; unclear D gene. V lost 0 bases, J lost 0 bases, and 10 bases lay in between. The CDR3 has 16 amino acids. Germline lookup yields CDR1 SGHRS and CDR2 YFSETQ. This chain's CDR3 is CASSLGSAASNQPQHF. The CDR3 DNA reads TGCGCCAGCAGCTTGGGTTCGGCAGCTAGCAATCAGCCCCAGCATTTT.

A word on this clone: Other DNA sequences from this sample encode an identical CDR3 as well. The V gene is TRBV19, the J gene TRBJ1-1; D is ambiguous. CDR1 is LNHDA, CDR2 SQIVND, per germline (reference sequence). Trimming took off 3 bases at V and 1 base at J, with 6 bases between the two ends. The CDR3 is 13 amino acids. The CDR3 reads CASSMTKNTEAFF. Written as DNA, the CDR3 is TGTGCCAGTAGTATGACCAAGAACACTGAAGCTTTCTTT.

The chain links TRBV10-3 to TRBJ2-2; the D gene could be TRBD1 or TRBD2 (5 bases each). Trimming cost V 4 bases and J 0 bases, with 9 bases left between them. The CDR3 consists of 15 residues. CDR1 and CDR2 (germline): ENHRY, SYGVKD. This CDR3 is CAISGGDANTGELFF. The CDR3 region has the DNA TGTGCCATCAGTGGAGGGGATGCGAACACCGGGGAGCTGTTTTTT.

The chain couples TRBV19 to TRBJ2-3; TRBD2 matches at 16 bases. The CDR3 spans 17 residues. After removal of 4 bases from V and 4 bases from J, the junction contained 5 bases not matched to a gene. Germline V gene sequence: CDR1 LNHDA, CDR2 SQIVND (reference sequence). This chain's CDR3 is CASSTPGLAGGADTQYF. DNA for the CDR3: TGTGCCAGTAGTACCCCGGGACTAGCGGGAGGGGCAGATACGCAGTATTTT.

V usage is TRBV14 and J usage is TRBJ2-1, with 11 bases that match TRBD2. This CDR3 is built from 15 residues. The V segment lost 6 bases and the J segment 9 bases; nucleotides outside the gene matches: 10. Per the germline V gene, CDR1 is SGHDN and CDR2 is FVKESK. The CDR3 loop is CASRPTGTSGGEQFF. The CDR3 nucleotides are TGTGCCAGCAGACCAACCGGGACTAGCGGAGGTGAGCAGTTCTTC. Full variable domain (missing parts from reference TRBV14 and TRBJ2-1): EAGVTQFPSHSVIEKGQTVTLRCDPISGHDNLYWYRRVMGKEIKFLLHFVKESKQDESGMPNNRFLAERTGGTYSTLKVQPAELEDSGVYFCASRPTGTSGGEQFFGPGTRLTVL.

The chain uses TRBV6-1 and TRBJ2-1, with 7 bases identical to TRBD1. CDR3 length: 19 residues. The ends lost 4 bases at V and 6 bases at J; junction bases unmatched: 21. Germline CDR1 reads MNHNS; CDR2 reads SASEGT. The CDR3 DNA reads as TGTGCCAGCAGTGGAATCAGATGCCGGGACAGAGGCTACCCCAATGAGCAGTTCTTC. This translates into CASSGIRCRDRGYPNEQFF.

This clone was picked up one time. The rearrangement joins TRBV9 to TRBJ2-3; 7 nucleotides line up with TRBD2. The length of the CDR3 is 15 residues. V trimming: 0 bases; J trimming: 2 bases; junction bases outside the gene matches: 3. Germline lookup yields CDR1 SGDLS and CDR2 YYNGEE. Here the CDR3 reads CASSVGGRDTDTQYF. In nucleotides, the CDR3 is TGTGCCAGCAGCGTAGGCGGGAGAGACACAGATACGCAGTATTTT.

This clone was seen only once. This chain links TRBV12-3 or TRBV12-4 with TRBJ1-1, with no clear D. CDR3 length equals 13 residues. Trimming removed 6 bases at V and 2 bases at J, with 10 bases between. The CDR3 DNA is TGTGCCAGCAGGGCCCCGGATAACACTGAAGCTTTCTTT. As protein: CASRAPDNTEAFF.

The rearrangement joins TRBV29-1 to TRBJ1-5, with D possibly matching TRBD1 (6 bases). CDR1 SQVTM and CDR2 ANQGSEA come from the germline V gene. The CDR3 runs 13 residues. V lost 4 bases and J 3 bases, leaving 10 bases between the germline ends. The CDR3 region is CSVVTGINQPQHF. CDR3 bases: TGCAGCGTTGTTACAGGGATCAATCAGCCCCAGCATTTT.

V is TRBV4-2 and J is TRBJ2-7, with 9 bases identical to TRBD1. V gave up 3 bases and J gave up 3 bases; unmatched junction bases: 9. This CDR3 contains 16 residues. CDR1 is LGHNA and CDR2 is YNFKEQ in the germline V gene. The CDR3 loop is CASSQHRDRVFYEQYF. The CDR3, as DNA: TGTGCCAGCAGCCAGCACCGGGACAGGGTTTTCTACGAGCAGTACTTC.

The rearrangement joins TRBV27 to TRBJ1-6; tentative D call: TRBD1 (5 bases). Germline CDR1 and CDR2: MNHEY and SMNVEV (reference sequence). The CDR3 loop spans 19 amino acids. V lost 2 bases and J 0 bases, leaving 17 bases between the germline ends. CDR3 sequence: CASSLGATATSSYNSPLHF. The CDR3 DNA reads as TGTGCCAGCAGTTTAGGGGCAACGGCAACTAGCTCCTATAATTCACCCCTCCACTTT.

The CDR3 DNA reads TGCGCCAGCAGCTTGAAGACCGCCACAACTAATGAAAAACTGTTTTTT. This codes for CASSLKTATTNEKLFF. The chain joins TRBV5-1 to TRBJ1-4, with D uncertain. The CDR3 consists of 16 residues. Trimming shortened V by 1 base and J by 0 bases, and 10 bases separated the two germline ends. The germline V gene encodes CDR1 SGHRS and CDR2 YFSETQ.

The V and J genes are TRBV19 and TRBJ2-7; the match to TRBD1 covers 9 bases. The CDR3 has 15 amino acids. The germline CDR1 and CDR2 sequences are LNHDA and SQIVND (reference sequence). J gave up 1 base and V 3 bases, and 4 bases lay outside the gene matches. The CDR3 protein is CASSITGTGSYEQYF. In nucleotides, the CDR3 is TGTGCCAGTAGTATCACCGGGACAGGGTCCTACGAGCAGTACTTC.

The rearrangement joins TRBV10-3 to TRBJ2-7; D is ambiguous. Per germline, CDR1 ENHRY and CDR2 SYGVKD. V lost 3 bases, J lost 4 bases, and 16 bases lay in between. There are 15 residues in the CDR3. CDR3 sequence: CAISDSSRPAYEQYF. The CDR3 DNA is TGTGCCATCAGTGATTCGAGCAGACCGGCTTACGAGCAGTACTTC.

The rearrangement uses TRBV5-4 and TRBJ1-1; 7 positions agree with TRBD1. Unmatched junction bases numbered 8, after V lost 3 bases and J lost 0 bases. The CDR3 consists of 16 residues. Germline V gene sequence: CDR1 SGHNT, CDR2 YYREEE (reference sequence). This chain's CDR3 is CASSSRPTGLNTEAFF. The CDR3 nucleotides read TGTGCCAGCAGCTCCCGACCGACAGGGCTGAACACTGAAGCTTTCTTT.

The chain joins TRBV10-3 to TRBJ2-7, with 9 nucleotides matching TRBD1. Per germline, CDR1 ENHRY and CDR2 SYGVKD. V lost 6 bases and J lost 2; bases outside the gene matches: 5. The CDR3 sequence is 14 residues long. The CDR3 coding sequence is TGTGCCATCAGAGCGGGACAGGGAACCTACGAGCAGTACTTC. It codes for CAIRAGQGTYEQYF.

This chain joins TRBV7-6 and TRBJ2-1; D is undetermined. Germline CDR1 reads SGHVS; CDR2 reads FNYEAQ. The CDR3 totals 14 residues. Trimming left V 8 bases short and J 2 bases short, with 13 bases between. CDR3 sequence: CASSDVGPYNEQFF. The CDR3 DNA reads as TGTGCCAGCTCTGATGTGGGTCCCTACAATGAGCAGTTCTTC.